These 13 T cell receptor beta chains originate from one sample sequenced in a study of blood T cell repertoires in COVID-19 (dated by TCRdb to the early 2020s). Libraries were built with the immunoSEQ multiplex PCR assay. Entries here come from immuneACCESS through TCRdb and include only in-frame sequences with V and J called. Some clones fail to appear in such tables; in the studies checked, an unresolved V gene covers under half of the shortfall, and the cause of the remainder is unknown. The table for this sample lists 160,000 or so clones; roughly nine tenths of them were counted only once. The ten biggest clones cover approximately 4% of the sample. Input material: peripheral blood. These receptors were obtained from a woman between 65 and 79 years old with acute or convalescent COVID-19.

The chain combines TRBV10-3 with TRBJ1-1; 9 positions agree with TRBD1. CDR3 length equals 14 residues. Germline-derived CDR1 and CDR2 are ENHRY and SYGVKD. The trim removed 6 bases at V and 2 bases at J, leaving 4 bases unmatched. CDR3 DNA sequence: TGTGCCATCAGGCCGGACAGGGGAAACACTGAAGCTTTCTTT. The encoded protein is CAIRPDRGNTEAFF.

The chain employs TRBV2 and TRBJ1-6, with TRBD1 matching over 7 bases. CDR1 is SNHLY and CDR2 is FYNNEI in the germline V gene. Trimming at V came to 6 bases and at J to 2 bases, leaving 7 bases not matched to a gene. The CDR3 runs 16 residues. The CDR3 is CASRNRQGPYNSPLHF. The CDR3 DNA follows: TGTGCCAGCAGAAATCGACAGGGCCCCTATAATTCACCCCTCCACTTT.

The J gene is TRBJ1-1, the V gene TRBV30, with 9 bases fitting TRBD1. The CDR3 is 13 amino acids. CDR1 is GTSNPN and CDR2 is SVGIG in the germline V gene (reference sequence). The J segment lost 7 bases and the V segment lost 0 bases, leaving 3 bases of the junction unmatched. The CDR3 is CAWSVQGAGEAFF. CDR3 coding DNA: TGTGCCTGGAGTGTACAGGGGGCAGGTGAAGCTTTCTTT.

This chain connects TRBV7-9 to TRBJ1-5, with no clear D. CDR1 SEHNR and CDR2 FQNEAQ come from the germline V gene (reference sequence). With 1 base removed from V and 6 bases from J, the gap between germline ends came to 7 bases. The CDR3 has 13 amino acids. CDR3 coding DNA: TGTGCCAGCAGCTTAGGGAGTCTTCAGCCCCAGCATTTT. It yields the protein CASSLGSLQPQHF.

The chain recombines TRBV15 with TRBJ1-2; D perhaps matches TRBD1 (5 bases). Trimming removed 0 bases from V and 7 bases from J, with 12 bases in between. CDR1 is LNHNV and CDR2 is YYDKDF in the germline V gene (reference sequence). The CDR3 is 14 amino acids. CDR3 sequence (DNA): TGTGCCACCAGCAGAGAGGACAAGTTCGGTGGCTACACCTTC. This gives the protein CATSREDKFGGYTF.

The chain uses TRBV5-6 and TRBJ2-5; 8 nucleotides match TRBD1. The CDR3 is 14 amino acids. J was trimmed by 5 bases and V by 3 bases; bases with no gene match: 6. CDR1 is SGHDT and CDR2 is YYEEEE in the germline V gene. The CDR3 here is CASSYTGGRETQYF. For the CDR3, the DNA is TGTGCCAGCAGCTACACAGGGGGTCGGGAGACCCAGTACTTC.

This clone was recorded once. The chain is built from TRBV29-1 and TRBJ2-7, with 9 bases fitting TRBD1. The CDR3 has 14 residues. Unmatched junction bases numbered 10, after V lost 6 bases and J lost 4 bases. CDR1 SQVTM and CDR2 ANQGSEA come from the germline V gene. CDR3 coding DNA: TGCAGCGTCATCAGAGGACAGGGGACTTACGAGCAGTACTTC. Translating gives CSVIRGQGTYEQYF.

The CDR3 DNA is TGTGCCTGGGCAGACAGGGGGAATCAGCCCCAGCATTTT. This codes for CAWADRGNQPQHF. The chain has TRBV30 and TRBJ1-5; TRBD1 matches at 9 bases. J gave up 4 bases and V 5 bases, and 3 bases lay outside the gene matches. Germline lookup yields CDR1 GTSNPN and CDR2 SVGIG (reference sequence). This CDR3 is 13 amino acids long.

This chain uses TRBV11-2 with TRBJ1-1, with TRBD1 as a possible D gene (5 bases). The CDR3 covers 13 residues. Trimming cost V 5 bases and J 1 base, with 8 bases left between them. Germline CDR1 and CDR2: SGHAT and FQNNGV. The CDR3 DNA is TGTGCCAGCAGCGCGGACAAGAACACTGAAGCTTTCTTT. Residues: CASSADKNTEAFF.

The chain carries TRBV7-9 and TRBJ1-4; D gene ambiguous. Trimming removed 5 bases from V and 6 bases from J, with 16 bases in between. The germline V gene has CDR1 SEHNR and CDR2 FQNEAQ (reference sequence). This CDR3 comprises 15 residues. The CDR3 nucleotides are TGTGCCAGCAGCCTAGACCGGGGAGGAGATGAAAAACTGTTTTTT. Translation: CASSLDRGGDEKLFF.

The CDR3 here is CASSLTDRVPWGYTF. The CDR3 DNA follows: TGTGCCAGCAGCTTGACTGACAGGGTCCCTTGGGGCTACACCTTC. The chain uses TRBV5-8 and TRBJ1-2, with TRBD1 matching 7 bases. The V and J ends lost 1 base and 8 bases, in that order; junction bases with no gene match: 11. The germline gives CDR1 SGHTS, CDR2 YDEGEE. This CDR3 is 15 amino acids long.

The V gene is TRBV5-1, the J gene TRBJ1-1; 11 nucleotides match TRBD1. This CDR3 region has 16 residues. Germline CDR1 and CDR2: SGHRS and YFSETQ. After removal of 5 bases from V and 3 bases from J, the junction contained 9 bases not matched to a gene. CDR3 loop: CASSSGQGVVDTEAFF. CDR3 sequence (DNA): TGCGCCAGCAGTTCGGGACAGGGGGTGGTTGACACTGAAGCTTTCTTT.

The chain carries TRBV7-9 and TRBJ2-3; TRBD2 matches 12 bases. Germline CDR1 SEHNR, CDR2 FQNEAQ (reference sequence). CDR3 length equals 16 residues. Trimming cost V 6 bases and J 2 bases; bases outside gene matches: 6. The CDR3 DNA is TGTGCCAGCAGGGAACTAGCGGGGGGAGTCACAGATACGCAGTATTTT. It is translated as CASRELAGGVTDTQYF.